Presented here are 30 T cell receptor beta chains from one specimen sequenced in a study of blood T cell repertoires in COVID-19. Clones were sequenced by immunoSEQ multiplex PCR, and TCRdb holds only the in-frame ones, with some missing. The repertoire holds about 80,000 clones, with around 76% as singletons. The source material was peripheral blood. These receptors all stem from a human donor in a cohort sampled during active COVID-19.

Worth noting for this clone: Other DNA sequences within the sample encode an identical CDR3. The V call is TRBV19, the J call TRBJ1-1, with D possibly being TRBD1 (5 bases). Per germline, CDR1 LNHDA and CDR2 SQIVND (reference sequence). The CDR3 spans 11 residues. With 7 bases removed from V and 5 bases from J, the gap between germline ends came to 8 bases. CDR3 sequence reads: CASIRGTEAFF. In DNA, the CDR3 is TGTGCCAGTATACGGGGGACTGAAGCTTTCTTT. The variable domain in full, with the rest retrieved from reference TRBV19 and TRBJ1-1, is DGGITQSPKYLFRKEGQNVTLSCEQNLNHDAMYWYRQDPGQGLRLIYYSQIVNDFQKGDIAEGYSVSREKKESFPLTVTSAQKNPTAFYLCASIRGTEAFFGQGTRLTVV.

CDR3 in amino acids: CATSDPRRDRARGVYGYTF. DNA for the CDR3: TGTGCCACCAGTGACCCCCGCCGGGACAGGGCCCGAGGGGTCTATGGCTACACCTTC. V is TRBV24-1 and J is TRBJ1-2; 9 bases agree with TRBD1. CDR1 is KGHDR, CDR2 SFDVKD, per germline. V lost 4 bases to trimming and J lost 4 bases; unmatched junction nucleotides: 18. This CDR3 comprises 19 residues.

This rearrangement joins TRBV7-2 to TRBJ2-3, with TRBD2 identical over 13 bases. Germline-derived CDR1 and CDR2 are SGHTA and FQGNSA. CDR3 length equals 17 residues. Losses at the gene ends were 5 bases for V and 5 bases for J; bases not matched to a gene: 10. This chain's CDR3 is CASSPPGLAGSIDTQYF. CDR3 sequence (DNA): TGTGCCAGCAGCCCGCCGGGACTAGCGGGGTCTATAGATACGCAGTATTTT.

Comment on this clone: Other DNA sequences in the sample encode the same CDR3. The V call is TRBV25-1, the J call TRBJ1-1, with D possibly being TRBD1 (5 bases). The CDR3 contains 12 residues. V shed 1 base and J shed 11 bases, with 11 bases lying between them. Germline V CDR1 and CDR2: MGHDK, SYGVNS. Here the CDR3 DNA reads TGTGCCAGCAGTGAATGGGCAGGGAGGGCTTTCTTT. Its translation is CASSEWAGRAFF.

J is TRBJ1-2 and V is TRBV7-9; D not resolved. The CDR3 consists of 13 residues. Per the germline V gene, CDR1 is SEHNR and CDR2 is FQNEAQ (reference sequence). V lost 3 bases to trimming and J lost 3 bases, with 8 bases between them. CDR3 in DNA: TGTGCCAGCAGCTTCGGGGAGGACTATGGCTACACCTTC. Translated, it gives CASSFGEDYGYTF. Full variable domain (remainder filled in from reference TRBV7-9 and TRBJ1-2): DTGVSQNPRHKITKRGQNVTFRCDPISEHNRLYWYRQTLGQGPEFLTYFQNEAQLEKSRLLSDRFSAERPKGSFSTLEIQRTEQGDSAMYLCASSFGEDYGYTFGSGTRLTVV.

The gene calls are TRBV7-9 and TRBJ1-4; 7 nucleotides line up with TRBD1. Losses at the gene ends were 5 bases for V and 5 bases for J; bases not matched to a gene: 11. This CDR3 region has 16 residues. The V gene's germline CDR1 is SEHNR and CDR2 FQNEAQ (reference sequence). The CDR3 DNA sequence: TGTGCCAGCAGCCCGGGGACAGCGATGCTAAATGAAAAACTGTTTTTT. This codes for CASSPGTAMLNEKLFF. Based on the CDR3 plus reference TRBV7-9 and TRBJ1-4, the full variable domain is DTGVSQNPRHKITKRGQNVTFRCDPISEHNRLYWYRQTLGQGPEFLTYFQNEAQLEKSRLLSDRFSAERPKGSFSTLEIQRTEQGDSAMYLCASSPGTAMLNEKLFFGSGTQLSVL.

CDR3 in DNA: TGTGCCAGCAGTGATGTTACAGGGGCTGAAGAGACCCAGTACTTC. Its translation: CASSDVTGAEETQYF. The chain couples TRBV6-1 to TRBJ2-5; TRBD1 agrees at 7 bases. The V and J ends lost 3 bases and 3 bases, in that order; junction bases with no gene match: 7. This CDR3 is 15 amino acids long. Germline CDR1 reads MNHNS; CDR2 reads SASEGT.

V is TRBV21-1 and J is TRBJ2-2; the DNA was not compared with TRBD2, the D call given in the table. TRBV21-1 is a documented pseudogene. The CDR3 covers 14 residues. The CDR3 region has the DNA TGTGCCAGCAGCAAAGGGAGGTTGGCCGGGGAGCTGTTTTTT. Protein product: CASSKGRLAGELFF.

CDR3 protein: CASSPRGRTNEKLFF. CDR3 sequence (DNA): TGTGCCAGCAGCCCCCGGGGGAGGACTAATGAAAAACTGTTTTTT. The chain links TRBV6-2 or TRBV6-3 to TRBJ1-4; weak D call: TRBD1 (5 bases). V was trimmed by 6 bases and J by 2 bases, leaving 13 bases between them. Per germline, CDR1 MNHEY and CDR2 SVGEGT. This CDR3 region has 15 residues.

This clone appeared a few times. The V gene is TRBV19, the J gene TRBJ1-3, with 8 bases matching TRBD1. With V trimmed by 6 bases and J by 0 bases, 22 bases remained unmatched. CDR1 LNHDA and CDR2 SQIVND come from the germline V gene (reference sequence). The CDR3 has 21 amino acids. In DNA, the CDR3 is TGTGCCAGTAGCCGGGGGACAGGCCTAAACCCGACAACAAACTCTGGAAACACCATATATTTT. Encoded protein: CASSRGTGLNPTTNSGNTIYF. Full variable domain (rest looked up from reference TRBV19 and TRBJ1-3): DGGITQSPKYLFRKEGQNVTLSCEQNLNHDAMYWYRQDPGQGLRLIYYSQIVNDFQKGDIAEGYSVSREKKESFPLTVTSAQKNPTAFYLCASSRGTGLNPTTNSGNTIYFGEGSWLTVV.

The CDR3 DNA reads TGTGCCAGTAAATGGGGACAGGACTACAATGAGCAGTTCTTC. Its translation: CASKWGQDYNEQFF. The genes are TRBV19 and TRBJ2-1; the match to TRBD1 covers 8 bases. V shed 7 bases and J 3 bases; nucleotides not matched to a gene: 5. Germline CDR1 LNHDA, CDR2 SQIVND (reference sequence). The CDR3 is 14 amino acids.

This chain joins TRBV24-1 and TRBJ1-2; no firm D call. The CDR3 runs to 14 residues. Trimming left V 2 bases short and J 7 bases short, with 13 bases between. Germline V gene data show CDR1 as KGHDR and CDR2 as SFDVKD. CDR3 protein: CATSDSELEGGYTF. The CDR3 DNA reads as TGTGCCACCAGTGATTCGGAGCTAGAGGGTGGCTACACCTTC.

This chain connects TRBV7-6 to TRBJ2-1, with D perhaps TRBD1 (6 bases). The V gene's germline CDR1 is SGHVS and CDR2 FNYEAQ. This CDR3 region has 17 residues. V lost 5 bases and J lost 0, with 17 bases in between. The CDR3: CASSGLGDISSYNEQFF. In nucleotides, the CDR3 is TGTGCCAGCAGCGGTTTGGGGGACATTAGCTCCTACAATGAGCAGTTCTTC.

The gene calls are TRBV7-2 and TRBJ2-5, with a possible D match to TRBD2 (6 bases). Trimming stripped 1 base from V and 5 bases from J, with 8 bases between. This CDR3 is built from 13 residues. The germline V gene encodes CDR1 SGHTA and CDR2 FQGNSA. CDR3 bases: TGTGCCAGCAGCTTAGTAGGAGGGGAGACCCAGTACTTC. Residues: CASSLVGGETQYF.

This clone was seen ten or more times. At one of its ends the junction is not consistent with the germline gene, which may arise from a read error. This rearrangement joins TRBV11-3 to TRBJ2-1; no clear D gene. Germline V gene data show CDR1 as SGHNT and CDR2 as YENEEA. The CDR3 has 14 amino acids. The CDR3 loop reads CASSPDSPYDEQFF. The CDR3 DNA follows: TGTGCCAGCAGCCCAGACTCCCCCTACGATGAGCAGTTCTTC.

The V gene is TRBV18, the J gene TRBJ2-1; 11 bases agree with TRBD1. Losses at the gene ends were 1 base for V and 7 bases for J; bases not matched to a gene: 6. CDR1 is KGHSH, CDR2 LQKENI, per germline. The CDR3 covers 16 residues. For the CDR3, the DNA is TGTGCCAGCTCACCACAGGGGGGGACAGGGGGAAATGAGCAGTTCTTC. This sequence encodes CASSPQGGTGGNEQFF.

This rearrangement joins TRBV4-2 to TRBJ1-3; 8 bases align to TRBD1. The germline CDR1 and CDR2 sequences are LGHNA and YNFKEQ. The ends lost 0 bases at V and 4 bases at J; junction bases unmatched: 2. The CDR3 covers 15 residues. CDR3 protein: CASSQDGQGGNTIYF. The CDR3 nucleotides read TGTGCCAGCAGCCAAGACGGACAGGGAGGAAACACCATATATTTT.

This sequence joins TRBV5-1 and TRBJ2-5; maybe TRBD1 (5 bases). The CDR3 loop spans 15 amino acids. Trimming took 0 bases from V and 4 from J, leaving 13 bases between them. CDR1 SGHRS and CDR2 YFSETQ come from the germline V gene. CDR3 loop: CASSLALGLRETQYF. The CDR3 region has the DNA TGCGCCAGCAGCTTGGCTCTGGGGCTGCGAGAGACCCAGTACTTC.

The rearrangement uses TRBV6-1 and TRBJ1-1; D is uncertain. Germline V lookup: CDR1 MNHNS, CDR2 SASEGT. With 2 bases removed from V and 0 bases from J, the gap between germline ends came to 4 bases. This CDR3 spans 13 amino acids. CDR3 nucleotide sequence: TGTGCCAGCAGTGAATATGTGAACACTGAAGCTTTCTTT. As protein: CASSEYVNTEAFF.

V and J are TRBV6-6 and TRBJ1-2, with 9 bases aligning to TRBD1. CDR3 length: 19 residues. CDR1 and CDR2 from the germline V gene are MNHNY and SVGAGI (reference sequence). Trimming at V came to 5 bases and at J to 0 bases, leaving 16 bases not matched to a gene. The CDR3 loop reads CASSPPGQGWTLANYGYTF. CDR3 in DNA: TGTGCCAGCAGTCCCCCGGGACAGGGCTGGACTTTAGCTAACTATGGCTACACCTTC.

This clone was counted a single time. This chain connects TRBV5-1 to TRBJ1-4; D is undetermined. Germline V gene lookup returns CDR1 SGHRS and CDR2 YFSETQ. V dropped 2 bases and J dropped 0 bases, with 14 bases sitting between them. CDR3 size: 17 residues. The CDR3 region is CASSFSLREATNEKLFF. As DNA, the CDR3 is TGCGCCAGCAGCTTCTCCCTTAGGGAGGCAACTAATGAAAAACTGTTTTTT.

The gene calls are TRBV5-1 and TRBJ1-1; D is uncertain. Per the germline V gene, CDR1 is SGHRS and CDR2 is YFSETQ. This CDR3 has 14 amino acids. V was pared by 0 bases and J by 1 base, with 7 bases between. CDR3 residues: CASSLGSPNTEAFF. As DNA, the CDR3 is TGCGCCAGCAGCTTGGGCAGTCCGAACACTGAAGCTTTCTTT.

The V and J genes are TRBV10-1 and TRBJ2-5; 10 bases are shared with TRBD2. The CDR3 is made up of 18 amino acids. Germline-derived CDR1 and CDR2 are WNHNN and SYGVQD (reference sequence). V was pared by 8 bases and J by 0 bases, with 15 bases of the junction left unmatched. For the CDR3, the DNA is TGCGCCAGCCCCCTGTGCACTAGCGGGGATGCCAACCAAGAGACCCAGTACTTC. Protein sequence: CASPLCTSGDANQETQYF.

The CDR3 loop is CASSRLTEANYGYTF. In nucleotides, the CDR3 is TGCGCCAGCAGCCGTTTGACAGAGGCAAACTATGGCTACACCTTC. The V call is TRBV4-1, the J call TRBJ1-2; a weak D match, TRBD1 (5 bases). Per the germline V gene, CDR1 is MGHRA and CDR2 is YSYEKL. The CDR3 runs 15 residues. Trimming cost V 4 bases and J 2 bases, with 14 bases left between them.

The rearrangement joins TRBV30 to TRBJ1-1, with TRBD1 matching 8 bases. The CDR3 consists of 16 residues. Germline trimming cut 3 bases from V and 5 bases from J; bases unmatched to any gene: 14. Germline assignment: CDR1 GTSNPN and CDR2 SVGIG (reference sequence). The CDR3: CAWRGGTGSIATEAFF. The CDR3 DNA sequence: TGTGCCTGGAGGGGGGGGACAGGATCTATAGCGACTGAAGCTTTCTTT.

The J gene is TRBJ2-1, the V gene TRBV6-2 or TRBV6-3, with D maybe TRBD2 (6 bases). Germline V gene sequence: CDR1 MNHEY, CDR2 SVGEGT. Between the trimmed V and J ends, which lost 2 bases and 1 base, there was a span of 9 bases. The CDR3 extends over 15 amino acids. CDR3 nucleotide sequence: TGTGCCAGCAGTTACAGGGACTTTTCCTACAATGAGCAGTTCTTC. It specifies CASSYRDFSYNEQFF.

The chain uses TRBV2 and TRBJ2-1, with 8 bases matching TRBD1. The CDR3 consists of 15 residues. Germline V CDR1 and CDR2: SNHLY, FYNNEI. V shed 6 bases, J shed 3 bases, and the junction held 7 bases outside the gene matches. This CDR3 is CASRVGQGLYNEQFF. CDR3 nucleotides: TGTGCCAGCAGGGTAGGACAGGGTCTCTACAATGAGCAGTTCTTC.

The chain combines TRBV19 with TRBJ1-3, with unresolved D. V was pared by 4 bases and J by 0 bases, with 7 bases between. The germline V gene encodes CDR1 LNHDA and CDR2 SQIVND (reference sequence). The CDR3 spans 14 residues. The DNA of the CDR3 is TGTGCCAGTAGTAACATAAGCTCTGGAAACACCATATATTTT. Protein: CASSNISSGNTIYF.

This chain joins TRBV24-1 and TRBJ1-2; tentatively, D is TRBD1 (5 bases). Germline CDR1 and CDR2: KGHDR and SFDVKD. The CDR3 sequence is 12 residues long. Trimming stripped 3 bases from V and 7 bases from J, with 8 bases between. In DNA form, the CDR3 reads TGTGCCACCAGTGATACGGGGGTTGGCTACACCTTC. It codes for CATSDTGVGYTF.

The CDR3 sequence is CASSGRTGGYEQYF. The CDR3 coding sequence is TGTGCCAGCAGTGGTCGGACAGGGGGCTACGAGCAGTACTTC. The chain combines TRBV25-1 with TRBJ2-7; 10 bases match TRBD1. V shed 4 bases, J shed 3 bases, and the junction held 3 bases outside the gene matches. The CDR3 runs 14 residues. Germline V gene sequence: CDR1 MGHDK, CDR2 SYGVNS.